This entry lists 32 T cell receptor beta chains sequenced from one sample in a study of blood T cell repertoires in COVID-19. This table comes from immunoSEQ multiplex PCR, and its TCRdb copy is limited to in-frame clones, with some not included. The table lists around 29,000 clones, roughly 65% of them singletons. The specimen was peripheral blood. The receptors originated from a human donor in a cohort sampled during active COVID-19.

The chain uses TRBV7-9 and TRBJ1-2; unclear D gene. The CDR3 is made up of 13 amino acids. The germline gives CDR1 SEHNR, CDR2 FQNEAQ (reference sequence). V was clipped by 4 bases and J by 6 bases, with 12 bases between them. CDR3: CASSSSNEDGYTF. CDR3 bases: TGTGCCAGCAGCTCATCTAATGAAGATGGCTACACCTTC.

This sequence joins TRBV7-2 and TRBJ2-5; D is undetermined. CDR1 and CDR2 (germline): SGHTA, FQGNSA. The CDR3 is made up of 13 amino acids. V dropped 1 base and J dropped 2 bases, with 5 bases sitting between them. The CDR3 here is CASSLGHQETQYF. The CDR3, as DNA: TGTGCCAGCAGCTTAGGGCATCAAGAGACCCAGTACTTC. The entire variable domain, with the rest obtained from reference TRBV7-2 and TRBJ2-5, is as follows: GAGVSQSPSNKVTEKGKDVELRCDPISGHTALYWYRQSLGQGLEFLIYFQGNSAPDKSGLPSDRFSAERTGGSVSTLTIQRTQQEDSAVYLCASSLGHQETQYFGPGTRLLVL.

The V call is TRBV30, the J call TRBJ1-5; 8 bases map to TRBD1. Trimming cost V 3 bases and J 2 bases; bases outside gene matches: 6. Per the germline V gene, CDR1 is GTSNPN and CDR2 is SVGIG (reference sequence). This CDR3 is 15 amino acids long. The chain's CDR3 is CAWSLTGDGNQPQHF. The DNA for the CDR3 is TGTGCCTGGAGCCTGACAGGGGATGGCAATCAGCCCCAGCATTTT.

This clone was seen a single time. The chain uses TRBV18 and TRBJ1-5; 8 bases line up with TRBD1. CDR3 length equals 16 residues. CDR1 is KGHSH, CDR2 LQKENI, per germline. With 1 base clipped from V and 7 bases from J, the junction kept 9 bases outside the gene matches. CDR3 coding DNA: TGTGCCAGCTCACCACAAGGGACAGGAATATTCCAGCCCCAGCATTTT. Residues: CASSPQGTGIFQPQHF.

This rearrangement joins TRBV7-2 to TRBJ2-7, with TRBD2 identical over 13 bases. This CDR3 is 15 amino acids long. The germline CDR1 and CDR2 sequences are SGHTA and FQGNSA. Trimming took 5 bases from V and 5 from J; bases not matched to a gene: 6. CDR3 DNA: TGTGCCAGCAGCCGGACTAGCGGGAGAATCCACGAGCAGTACTTC. It encodes CASSRTSGRIHEQYF.

This clone appeared once. The J gene is TRBJ2-7, the V gene TRBV6-5; no firm D call. From germline, CDR1 is MNHEY and CDR2 SVGAGI. This CDR3 is 12 amino acids long. The V and J ends lost 6 bases and 0 bases respectively, with 6 bases between them. CDR3 residues: CASSASSYEQYF. The CDR3 DNA sequence: TGTGCCAGCAGCGCCAGCTCCTACGAGCAGTACTTC.

The genes are TRBV4-3 and TRBJ2-7, with 9 bases that match TRBD2. Trimming at V came to 0 bases and at J to 3 bases, leaving 3 bases not matched to a gene. This CDR3 is built from 15 residues. Looked up from germline, CDR1 is LGHNA and CDR2 is YSLEER. The CDR3: CASSQDSGRLYEQYF. The CDR3 nucleotides read TGCGCCAGCAGCCAAGATAGCGGGAGACTCTACGAGCAGTACTTC.

This clone was recorded a few times. The chain couples TRBV7-9 to TRBJ2-2; 8 bases are a match to TRBD2. The CDR3 loop spans 16 amino acids. The germline gives CDR1 SEHNR, CDR2 FQNEAQ (reference sequence). V was clipped by 3 bases and J by 7 bases; unmatched bases: 10. The CDR3 spells CASSFQSGSSIGELFF. CDR3 DNA sequence: TGTGCCAGCAGCTTTCAGAGCGGGAGTTCGATCGGGGAGCTGTTTTTT.

V gene TRBV6-5 combines with J gene TRBJ1-2, with TRBD1 identical over 7 bases. J gave up 5 bases and V 4 bases, and 7 bases lay outside the gene matches. CDR1 is MNHEY, CDR2 SVGAGI, per germline. The CDR3 covers 14 residues. This chain's CDR3 is CASSWDRNTYGYTF. DNA of the CDR3: TGTGCCAGCAGTTGGGACAGAAACACTTATGGCTACACCTTC.

The CDR3 DNA is TGTGCCAGCAGTGATGGTCGAGGCGCAGGCTACACCTTC. This sequence encodes CASSDGRGAGYTF. The V call is TRBV6-1, the J call TRBJ1-2; D remains ambiguous. V was cut by 3 bases and J by 8 bases, with 13 bases left in between. This CDR3 has 13 residues. Germline loops: CDR1 MNHNS, CDR2 SASEGT.

The chain combines TRBV11-2 with TRBJ1-1; no definite D call. Deletions cut 5 bases from V and 0 bases from J, with 10 bases between. The CDR3 has 14 residues. CDR1 SGHAT and CDR2 FQNNGV come from the germline V gene. The CDR3 loop is CASSENSLNTEAFF. In DNA form, the CDR3 reads TGTGCCAGCAGCGAAAACAGTCTGAACACTGAAGCTTTCTTT.

The chain uses TRBV2 and TRBJ2-2, with TRBD1 as a possible D gene (5 bases). Trimming removed 1 base at V and 11 bases at J, with 14 bases between. Germline values: CDR1 SNHLY, CDR2 FYNNEI. The CDR3 consists of 14 residues. CDR3 coding DNA: TGTGCCAGCAGTGAAGTAGCAGGGTTTGGTGAGCTGTTTTTT. This gives the protein CASSEVAGFGELFF.

V and J are TRBV6-2 or TRBV6-3 and TRBJ2-5, with 7 positions matching TRBD1. This CDR3 is 13 amino acids long. Trimming cost V 6 bases and J 4 bases; bases outside gene matches: 5. From germline, CDR1 is MNHEY and CDR2 SVGEGT. The CDR3 DNA follows: TGTGCCAGCAGCTCCCACAGGGGAGAGACCCAGTACTTC. It translates to CASSSHRGETQYF.

The chain carries TRBV7-2 and TRBJ2-5; 11 nucleotides align to TRBD2. CDR1 and CDR2 (germline): SGHTA, FQGNSA. The CDR3 is made up of 13 amino acids. Germline trimming cut 9 bases from V and 5 bases from J; bases unmatched to any gene: 5. CDR3 sequence (DNA): TGTGCCAGTAGCGGGAGGGCCACGGAGACCCAGTACTTC. Translation: CASSGRATETQYF. The full variable domain, in which reference TRBV7-2 and TRBJ2-5 provide the parts outside the CDR3, is GAGVSQSPSNKVTEKGKDVELRCDPISGHTALYWYRQSLGQGLEFLIYFQGNSAPDKSGLPSDRFSAERTGGSVSTLTIQRTQQEDSAVYLCASSGRATETQYFGPGTRLLVL.

The rearrangement links TRBV7-3 to TRBJ2-3, with D hard to call. Germline CDR1 SGHTA, CDR2 FQGTGA. V lost 5 bases and J 1 base, leaving 13 bases between the germline ends. The CDR3 loop spans 15 amino acids. For the CDR3, the DNA is TGTGCCAGCAGCCCGAACGCCTTAGGCACAGATACGCAGTATTTT. It translates to CASSPNALGTDTQYF.

The CDR3 region has the DNA TGTGCCAGCAGCCAAACTAGCGGGGGGGCCCTCTACGAGCAGTACTTC. Its translation: CASSQTSGGALYEQYF. The gene calls are TRBV4-2 and TRBJ2-7, with 13 positions matching TRBD2. The CDR3 spans 16 residues. CDR1 LGHNA and CDR2 YNFKEQ come from the germline V gene. With 2 bases clipped from V and 3 bases from J, the junction kept 4 bases outside the gene matches.

The J gene is TRBJ1-5, the V gene TRBV12-5; 8 bases agree with TRBD1. With 0 bases clipped from V and 6 bases from J, the junction kept 10 bases outside the gene matches. The CDR3 runs to 17 residues. Germline CDR1 is LGHNT and CDR2 is FRNRAP. DNA of the CDR3: TGTGCTAGTGGTTTGGTAGTGGACAGGGCGAACCTTCAGCCCCAGCATTTT. Its translation is CASGLVVDRANLQPQHF.

This clone was counted a few times. The V call is TRBV5-4, the J call TRBJ1-2, with 8 bases fitting TRBD1. Germline trimming cut 4 bases from V and 0 bases from J; bases unmatched to any gene: 11. The length of the CDR3 is 17 residues. The germline V gene has CDR1 SGHNT and CDR2 YYREEE (reference sequence). The CDR3 protein is CASSPPQTGVANYGYTF. CDR3 nucleotides: TGTGCCAGCAGCCCCCCCCAGACAGGGGTAGCTAACTATGGCTACACCTTC.

This clone is a singleton in its sample. The chain recombines TRBV28 with TRBJ2-7; the D gene is possibly TRBD1 (5 bases). Germline V gene data show CDR1 as MDHEN and CDR2 as SYDVKM. This CDR3 has 14 amino acids. V was clipped by 2 bases and J by 0 bases, with 8 bases between them. The DNA for the CDR3 is TGTGCCAGCAGTTTAGGACATTTCTCCTACGAGCAGTACTTC. It translates to CASSLGHFSYEQYF.

The chain joins TRBV9 to TRBJ2-1; 10 bases match TRBD2. The germline CDR1 and CDR2 sequences are SGDLS and YYNGEE. This CDR3 has 17 amino acids. Trimming removed 0 bases from V and 5 bases from J; junction bases left unmatched: 8. For the CDR3, the DNA is TGTGCCAGCAGCGTAGGCGGGGGACTAGCGTTTAACAATGAGCAGTTCTTC. It specifies CASSVGGGLAFNNEQFF.

The chain carries TRBV7-2 and TRBJ2-4; maybe TRBD2 (6 bases). From germline, CDR1 is SGHTA and CDR2 FQGNSA. Trimming cost V 5 bases and J 10 bases, with 12 bases left between them. This CDR3 has 12 residues. The CDR3 loop reads CASSPGGRIQYF. The CDR3 DNA follows: TGTGCCAGCAGCCCAGGAGGGCGAATTCAGTACTTC.

The CDR3 protein is CASSLGTSGRAIRGNEQFF. The CDR3 bases are TGTGCCAGCAGCTTAGGGACTAGCGGGAGGGCCATTAGGGGGAATGAGCAGTTCTTC. The chain has TRBV7-2 and TRBJ2-1; 15 bases map to TRBD2. The CDR3 loop spans 19 amino acids. Losses at the gene ends were 1 base for V and 7 bases for J; bases not matched to a gene: 11. Germline CDR1 and CDR2: SGHTA and FQGNSA.

V usage is TRBV28 and J usage is TRBJ1-5, with TRBD1 as a possible D gene (6 bases). The CDR3 totals 14 residues. V was shortened by 5 bases and J by 9 bases, with 17 bases between the two germline ends. Germline CDR1 and CDR2: MDHEN and SYDVKM. In DNA, the CDR3 is TGTGCCAGCAGTGCACCGGCCAGGGGCGCGCCCCAGCATTTT. Protein product: CASSAPARGAPQHF.

The J gene is TRBJ2-7, the V gene TRBV7-9, with unresolved D. Trimming cost V 3 bases and J 4 bases, with 4 bases left between them. Germline V gene sequence: CDR1 SEHNR, CDR2 FQNEAQ (reference sequence). This CDR3 is 11 amino acids long. The CDR3: CASSFMYEQYF. DNA of the CDR3: TGTGCCAGCAGCTTTATGTACGAGCAGTACTTC.

The chain carries TRBV18 and TRBJ1-1; D not resolved. This CDR3 has 12 residues. Trimming left V 0 bases short and J 6 bases short, with 5 bases between. The germline V gene has CDR1 KGHSH and CDR2 LQKENI. CDR3 loop: CASSPPSAEAFF. CDR3 DNA sequence: TGTGCCAGCTCACCACCTTCGGCTGAAGCTTTCTTT. The variable domain in full, with the rest retrieved from reference TRBV18 and TRBJ1-1, is NAGVMQNPRHLVRRRGQEARLRCSPMKGHSHVYWYRQLPEEGLKFMVYLQKENIIDESGMPKERFSAEFPKEGPSILRIQQVVRGDSAAYFCASSPPSAEAFFGQGTRLTVV.

The chain joins TRBV5-6 to TRBJ1-6, with 9 positions matching TRBD1. Germline loops: CDR1 SGHDT, CDR2 YYEEEE. After removal of 4 bases from V and 0 bases from J, the junction contained 11 bases not matched to a gene. The CDR3 is 19 residues long. The CDR3 loop is CASSPGTGSISSYNSPLHF. CDR3 in DNA: TGTGCCAGCAGCCCAGGGACAGGGTCCATAAGCTCCTATAATTCACCCCTCCACTTT.

This chain connects TRBV30 to TRBJ1-1; a possible D gene is TRBD1 (6 bases). Germline CDR1 reads GTSNPN; CDR2 reads SVGIG (reference sequence). V dropped 1 base and J dropped 0 bases, with 18 bases sitting between them. The CDR3 contains 17 residues. For the CDR3, the DNA is TGTGCCTGGAGTGGGTCGGGACAAGAAAAAATGAACACTGAAGCTTTCTTT. Translated, it gives CAWSGSGQEKMNTEAFF.

The chain links TRBV3-1 (or the pseudogene TRBV3-2) to TRBJ1-4; 8 positions agree with TRBD1. Germline-derived CDR1 and CDR2 are LGHDT and YNNKEL (reference sequence). J was trimmed by 8 bases and V by 2 bases; bases with no gene match: 7. This CDR3 comprises 15 residues. CDR3 sequence reads: CASSQSRGQVEKLFF. In nucleotides, the CDR3 is TGTGCCAGCAGCCAATCCAGGGGGCAGGTCGAAAAACTGTTTTTT.

The chain employs TRBV4-3 and TRBJ2-1, with 9 bases identical to TRBD2. After removal of 2 bases from V and 7 bases from J, the junction contained 6 bases not matched to a gene. Germline V gene sequence: CDR1 LGHNA, CDR2 YSLEER. This CDR3 region has 15 residues. The CDR3 region has the DNA TGCGCCAGCAGCCAAACTAGCGGGCCGGTTAATGAGCAGTTCTTC. Translating it yields CASSQTSGPVNEQFF.

A few counts support this clone. The chain couples TRBV24-1 to TRBJ2-3; the match to TRBD1 covers 7 bases. The CDR3 is 16 amino acids. The ends lost 4 bases at V and 3 bases at J; junction bases unmatched: 9. Germline loops: CDR1 KGHDR, CDR2 SFDVKD. The chain's CDR3 is CATSDPGDRGTDTQYF. The CDR3 coding sequence is TGTGCCACCAGTGACCCCGGGGACAGAGGAACAGATACGCAGTATTTT.

The gene calls are TRBV28 and TRBJ1-6; 12 nucleotides match TRBD1. The germline gives CDR1 MDHEN, CDR2 SYDVKM. With V trimmed by 6 bases and J by 10 bases, 4 bases remained unmatched. The CDR3 runs to 14 residues. CDR3 residues: CASSPGQGASPLHF. The CDR3 DNA follows: TGTGCCAGCAGCCCGGGACAGGGGGCCTCACCCCTCCACTTT.

The chain has TRBV3-1 (or the pseudogene TRBV3-2) and TRBJ2-7; tentative D call: TRBD1 (6 bases). The CDR3 is made up of 15 amino acids. Trimming pared 1 base from V and 2 bases from J, leaving 12 bases between. Germline V gene lookup returns CDR1 LGHDT and CDR2 YNNKEL (reference sequence). The CDR3: CASSQGQRGTYEQYF. The CDR3 DNA is TGTGCCAGCAGCCAAGGCCAAAGGGGGACCTACGAGCAGTACTTC.